The 27 T cell receptor beta chains in this list originate from one sample, sequenced in a study of blood T cell repertoires in COVID-19. Profiled with immunoSEQ multiplex PCR; TCRdb holds only in-frame clones, not every one. The sample gives 200,000 to 250,000 clones, 70% to 85% of which show up once; roughly an eighth is in the top ten. The specimen was peripheral blood. These receptors were collected from a human donor in a cohort sampled during active COVID-19.

The CDR3 reads CASSLGPTSGVSYEQYF. DNA of the CDR3: TGTGCCAGCAGTCTAGGGCCCACTAGCGGTGTCTCCTACGAGCAGTACTTC. The J gene is TRBJ2-7, the V gene TRBV27; 8 bases agree with TRBD2. This CDR3 region has 17 residues. Germline CDR1 reads MNHEY; CDR2 reads SMNVEV (reference sequence). V was clipped by 5 bases and J by 0 bases; unmatched bases: 12.

This chain links TRBV6-4 with TRBJ1-1; D is unresolved. Germline CDR1 MRHNA, CDR2 SNTAGT. Deletions cut 4 bases from V and 1 base from J, with 7 bases between. This CDR3 spans 13 amino acids. Written as DNA, the CDR3 is TGTGCCAGCAGTGCGGAGAAGAACACTGAAGCTTTCTTT. Amino acid sequence: CASSAEKNTEAFF.

CDR3 DNA sequence: TGCGCCAGCAGTCAATTCGGTAGTAGCGGGAGGGAAGAGGCCGCCGGGGAGCTGTTTTTT. This gives the protein CASSQFGSSGREEAAGELFF. V and J are TRBV23-1 and TRBJ2-2, with 11 nucleotides matching TRBD2. TRBV23-1 is annotated as an ORF whose role is uncertain. The V gene end was trimmed by 1 base and the J gene end by 6 bases; junction bases not matched to a gene: 16. The CDR3 runs 20 residues.

This chain joins TRBV7-2 and TRBJ1-1; possible D gene TRBD1, 6 bases. Germline values: CDR1 SGHTA, CDR2 FQGNSA. The germline V and J ends were trimmed by 7 bases and 5 bases, with 23 bases remaining between them. CDR3 size: 16 residues. The CDR3 DNA follows: TGTGCCAGCAACCAGAGGGCGGGTGCAGGGGTAACTGAAGCTTTCTTT. Encoded protein: CASNQRAGAGVTEAFF.

This chain connects TRBV29-1 to TRBJ2-7; TRBD1 agrees at 11 bases. The V segment lost 3 bases and the J segment 3 bases; nucleotides outside the gene matches: 4. This CDR3 comprises 14 residues. Per the germline V gene, CDR1 is SQVTM and CDR2 is ANQGSEA. The CDR3 loop reads CSVDLGQGGYEQYF. The DNA of the CDR3 is TGCAGCGTTGATTTGGGACAGGGGGGCTACGAGCAGTACTTC.

The V call is TRBV4-1, the J call TRBJ1-6; D might be TRBD1 (6 bases). Germline CDR1 reads MGHRA; CDR2 reads YSYEKL. The V gene lost 2 bases and the J gene lost 0 bases, with 11 bases spanning the gap. The CDR3 runs 17 residues. DNA of the CDR3: TGCGCCAGCAGCCAACGACAGGAGAGCTCCTATAATTCACCCCTCCACTTT. It specifies CASSQRQESSYNSPLHF.

This chain connects TRBV5-1 to TRBJ2-3; 10 bases are a match to TRBD1. CDR3 length: 16 residues. J lost 4 bases, V lost 0 bases, and 5 bases had no gene match. The germline gives CDR1 SGHRS, CDR2 YFSETQ. This CDR3 reads CASSLGQGATSDTQYF. For the CDR3, the DNA is TGCGCCAGCAGCTTGGGACAGGGGGCAACATCAGATACGCAGTATTTT. Full variable domain (remainder filled in from reference TRBV5-1 and TRBJ2-3): KAGVTQTPRYLIKTRGQQVTLSCSPISGHRSVSWYQQTPGQGLQFLFEYFSETQRNKGNFPGRFSGRQFSNSRSEMNVSTLELGDSALYLCASSLGQGATSDTQYFGPGTRLTVL.

This sequence joins TRBV5-1 and TRBJ2-3; D is possibly TRBD2 (6 bases). The germline V gene has CDR1 SGHRS and CDR2 YFSETQ. V lost 4 bases and J lost 3, with 12 bases in between. This CDR3 region has 14 residues. DNA for the CDR3: TGCGCCAGCAGCCCCGGGAGTGGGACAGATACGCAGTATTTT. It is translated as CASSPGSGTDTQYF.

The V gene is TRBV28, the J gene TRBJ2-5; 15 nucleotides match TRBD2. With V trimmed by 5 bases and J by 5 bases, 12 bases remained unmatched. Germline CDR1 is MDHEN and CDR2 is SYDVKM. The CDR3 is 18 residues long. CDR3 nucleotides: TGTGCCAGCAGTCACAACGGCGGGACTAGCGGGAGGAGGGAGACCCAGTACTTC. This encodes CASSHNGGTSGRRETQYF.

The chain has TRBV28 and TRBJ1-1; D is perhaps TRBD1 (6 bases). The V end was cut by 5 bases, the J end by 4 bases, with 17 bases between. The CDR3 sequence is 15 residues long. Germline lookup yields CDR1 MDHEN and CDR2 SYDVKM. The chain's CDR3 is CASSQPTGLGTEAFF. CDR3 nucleotide sequence: TGTGCCAGCAGTCAACCAACAGGGTTGGGCACTGAAGCTTTCTTT.

The gene calls are TRBV10-3 and TRBJ2-1; D is undetermined. V was clipped by 2 bases and J by 8 bases, with 13 bases between them. Germline CDR1 ENHRY, CDR2 SYGVKD. This CDR3 comprises 14 residues. The DNA for the CDR3 is TGTGCCATCAGTGAGGGAGCTTCCTGGGATGAGCAGTTCTTC. Protein sequence: CAISEGASWDEQFF.

This clone was observed once. The chain is built from TRBV29-1 and TRBJ2-1; D not resolved. From germline, CDR1 is SQVTM and CDR2 ANQGSEA. Trimming cost V 4 bases and J 10 bases, with 14 bases left between them. The CDR3 has 12 residues. The CDR3 DNA reads TGCAGCGTTGCTTACGATGGCAAAGAGCAGTTCTTC. Its translation: CSVAYDGKEQFF.

In this sample, this clone turned up once. This chain links TRBV9 with TRBJ2-3; 13 positions match TRBD2. Germline CDR1 and CDR2: SGDLS and YYNGEE. The CDR3 spans 18 residues. Trimming took 0 bases from V and 1 from J; bases not matched to a gene: 5. The CDR3: CASSVGGTSGIRTDTQYF. CDR3 in DNA: TGTGCCAGCAGCGTAGGAGGGACTAGCGGGATTCGCACAGATACGCAGTATTTT.

The DNA for the CDR3 is TGCGCCAGCAGCCAAGGCCAGGGGATAGATCAGCCCCAGCATTTT. This encodes CASSQGQGIDQPQHF. The chain uses TRBV4-1 and TRBJ1-5; tentatively, D is TRBD1 (6 bases). With 1 base removed from V and 5 bases from J, the gap between germline ends came to 12 bases. This CDR3 has 15 amino acids. The germline gives CDR1 MGHRA, CDR2 YSYEKL.

This clone was observed once. The V and J genes are TRBV18 and TRBJ2-5, with 7 bases matching TRBD1. V shed 6 bases and J 4 bases; nucleotides not matched to a gene: 11. CDR1 is KGHSH and CDR2 is LQKENI in the germline V gene. The CDR3 totals 15 residues. In DNA form, the CDR3 reads TGTGCCAGCTCGCTATTCACAGGGGTAGGAGAGACCCAGTACTTC. Encoded protein: CASSLFTGVGETQYF. Based on the CDR3 plus reference TRBV18 and TRBJ2-5, the full variable domain is NAGVMQNPRHLVRRRGQEARLRCSPMKGHSHVYWYRQLPEEGLKFMVYLQKENIIDESGMPKERFSAEFPKEGPSILRIQQVVRGDSAAYFCASSLFTGVGETQYFGPGTRLLVL.

The chain joins TRBV28 to TRBJ1-3; D gene uncertain. There are 14 residues in the CDR3. The V and J ends lost 5 bases and 4 bases respectively, with 12 bases between them. From germline, CDR1 is MDHEN and CDR2 SYDVKM. Here the CDR3 reads CASSPGRVGNTIYF. The CDR3 DNA follows: TGTGCCAGCAGTCCTGGCCGGGTAGGAAACACCATATATTTT. Supplemented by reference TRBV28 and TRBJ1-3, the full variable domain reads DVKVTQSSRYLVKRTGEKVFLECVQDMDHENMFWYRQDPGLGLRLIYFSYDVKMKEKGDIPEGYSVSREKKERFSLILESASTNQTSMYLCASSPGRVGNTIYFGEGSWLTVV.

This chain joins TRBV6-5 and TRBJ1-1; TRBD1 matches at 9 bases. Germline V CDR1 and CDR2: MNHEY, SVGAGI. The CDR3 contains 14 residues. V gave up 6 bases and J gave up 7 bases; unmatched junction bases: 9. The CDR3 nucleotides are TGTGCCAGCAGAAACCGGGACAGGGCTGATGAAGCTTTCTTT. It translates to CASRNRDRADEAFF.

This rearrangement joins TRBV15 to TRBJ1-1, with D maybe TRBD1 (6 bases). Germline-derived CDR1 and CDR2 are LNHNV and YYDKDF (reference sequence). Trimming cost V 6 bases and J 4 bases, with 12 bases left between them. This CDR3 contains 13 residues. The CDR3: CATSPQGATEAFF. CDR3 DNA sequence: TGTGCCACCAGTCCACAGGGTGCCACTGAAGCTTTCTTT.

The chain joins TRBV5-1 to TRBJ2-1; 12 nucleotides match TRBD2. After removal of 4 bases from V and 2 bases from J, the junction contained 4 bases not matched to a gene. CDR3 length equals 16 residues. Germline-derived CDR1 and CDR2 are SGHRS and YFSETQ. CDR3 bases: TGCGCCAGCAGCCCTGGACTAGCGGGAACCTACAATGAGCAGTTCTTC. Translated, it gives CASSPGLAGTYNEQFF.

The chain carries TRBV9 and TRBJ2-3; 8 bases map to TRBD2. This CDR3 has 15 residues. J gave up 3 bases and V 0 bases, and 3 bases lay outside the gene matches. Germline V gene sequence: CDR1 SGDLS, CDR2 YYNGEE. The CDR3 DNA reads TGTGCCAGCAGCGTAGGCGGGAGGAGGACAGATACGCAGTATTTT. This encodes CASSVGGRRTDTQYF.

This chain uses TRBV6-5 with TRBJ2-5; possibly TRBD2 for D (5 bases). The CDR3 is 15 amino acids. Germline CDR1 reads MNHEY; CDR2 reads SVGAGI. V was clipped by 5 bases and J by 1 base, with 14 bases between them. CDR3 amino acids: CASSTAGGPQETQYF. CDR3 nucleotides: TGTGCCAGCAGTACCGCGGGTGGGCCCCAAGAGACCCAGTACTTC.

This clone was seen once. The rearrangement uses TRBV2 and TRBJ1-6; 10 positions match TRBD1. Germline CDR1 is SNHLY and CDR2 is FYNNEI. This CDR3 region has 15 residues. V lost 5 bases and J lost 8; bases outside the gene matches: 6. CDR3 sequence: CASSRQGASDSPLHF. The CDR3 DNA reads as TGTGCCAGCAGTAGACAGGGGGCCTCTGATTCACCCCTCCACTTT.

The CDR3 DNA reads TGTGCCAGCAGCCTGGGGGAGGCTAGCGGAACGCAAGAGACCCAGTACTTC. Its protein is CASSLGEASGTQETQYF. The chain is built from TRBV7-9 and TRBJ2-5; 7 bases map to TRBD2. The CDR3 is 17 amino acids. Germline V gene data show CDR1 as SEHNR and CDR2 as FQNEAQ (reference sequence). The ends lost 5 bases at V and 2 bases at J; junction bases unmatched: 14.

V usage is TRBV14 and J usage is TRBJ1-2; D gene ambiguous. V lost 1 base and J 2 bases, leaving 5 bases between the germline ends. The CDR3 loop spans 13 amino acids. Germline V gene data show CDR1 as SGHDN and CDR2 as FVKESK. The CDR3 nucleotides read TGTGCCAGCAGCCAAGCGGGGAACTATGGCTACACCTTC. It translates to CASSQAGNYGYTF.

In regard to this clone: Distinct nucleotide sequences in the sample also encode this CDR3. V gene TRBV7-9 combines with J gene TRBJ2-5; D is unresolved. Germline-derived CDR1 and CDR2 are SEHNR and FQNEAQ (reference sequence). The CDR3 covers 11 residues. The V and J ends lost 2 bases and 5 bases respectively, with 3 bases between them. The CDR3 DNA follows: TGTGCCAGCAGCTTACTGGAGACCCAGTACTTC. Amino acids: CASSLLETQYF.

V and J are TRBV5-4 and TRBJ1-2; 8 bases agree with TRBD1. This CDR3 contains 15 residues. Germline loops: CDR1 SGHNT, CDR2 YYREEE (reference sequence). The V segment lost 1 base and the J segment 4 bases; nucleotides outside the gene matches: 6. CDR3 region: CASSLFQGAGYGYTF. The CDR3 DNA follows: TGTGCCAGCAGCTTGTTTCAGGGGGCGGGCTATGGCTACACCTTC.

The chain is built from TRBV6-6 and TRBJ2-5, with D perhaps matching TRBD2 (6 bases). The V end lost 6 bases, the J end lost 4 bases, and 15 bases lay between the germline ends. CDR1 is MNHNY and CDR2 is SVGAGI in the germline V gene (reference sequence). CDR3 length: 14 residues. The CDR3 DNA sequence: TGTGCCAGCAGCCACGGGGGTGGAGGAGAGACCCAGTACTTC. The encoded protein is CASSHGGGGETQYF.